The clone carrying this T cell receptor beta chain was counted a few times. RNA transcripts provided the source from which TCR beta CDR3 regions were amplified. During a first-round RT-PCR of the TCR CDR3, the HTBI primer set was used. TCRdb reprocessed the multiplex PCR reads via MiXCR and lists one record per CDR3 protein. The data show 550,000 to 800,000 distinct CDR3 sequences, around a sixth seen once. The data derive from a study of T cells in Graves' hyperthyroidism and ophthalmopathy. Trimming took 7 bases from V and 1 from J, leaving 7 bases between them. Germline V gene data show CDR1 as MGHDK and CDR2 as SYGVNS. CDR3 length: 12 residues.

The source of this sequence is a man between 45 and 60 years old with Graves' hyperthyroidism. The chain employs TRBV25-1 and TRBJ1-2, with D hard to call. Material: blood. DNA for the CDR3: TGTGCCAGCATCGGGTTTAACTATGGCTACACCTTC. It encodes CASIGFNYGYTF.